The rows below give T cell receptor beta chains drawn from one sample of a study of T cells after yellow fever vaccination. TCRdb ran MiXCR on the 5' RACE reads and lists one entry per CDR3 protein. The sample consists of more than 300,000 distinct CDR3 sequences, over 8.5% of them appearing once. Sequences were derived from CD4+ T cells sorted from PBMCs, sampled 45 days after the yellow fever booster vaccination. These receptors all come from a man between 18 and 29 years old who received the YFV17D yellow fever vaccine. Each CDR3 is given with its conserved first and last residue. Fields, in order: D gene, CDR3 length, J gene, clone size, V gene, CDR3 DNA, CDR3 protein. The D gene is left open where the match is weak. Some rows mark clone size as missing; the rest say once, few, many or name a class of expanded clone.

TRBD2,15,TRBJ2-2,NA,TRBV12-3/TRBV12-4,TGTGCCAGCAGTTTTCTAGCGGTCAACACCGGGGAGCTGTTTTTT,CASSFLAVNTGELFF
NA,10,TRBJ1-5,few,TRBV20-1,TGCAGTGCTAGTCATCAGCCCCAGCATTTT,CSASHQPQHF
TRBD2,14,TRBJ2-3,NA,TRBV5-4,TGTGCCAGCAGCCCCCTAGCGGGGGAAGATACGCAGTATTTT,CASSPLAGEDTQYF
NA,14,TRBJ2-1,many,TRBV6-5,TGTGCCAGCAGGGGGAAAAGCTCCTACAATGAGCAGTTCTTC,CASRGKSSYNEQFF
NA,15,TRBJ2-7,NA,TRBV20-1,TGCAGTGCTTGGGGGGGACCCACAGGGACCTACGAGCAGTACTTC,CSAWGGPTGTYEQYF
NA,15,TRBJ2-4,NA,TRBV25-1,TGTGCCAGCAGTGAGTCCGGCTGGGGGCAAAACATTCAGTACTTC,CASSESGWGQNIQYF
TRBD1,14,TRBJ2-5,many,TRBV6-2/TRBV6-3,TGTGCCAGCAGCGGGACAGGCTACCAAGAGACCCAGTACTTC,CASSGTGYQETQYF
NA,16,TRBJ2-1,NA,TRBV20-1,TGCAGTGCTAGAGACCTCCGACAGGCACAACGCGATGAGCAGTTCTTC,CSARDLRQAQRDEQFF
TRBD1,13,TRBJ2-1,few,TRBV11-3,TGTGCCAGCAGCTCACGACAGGGGAATGAGCAGTTCTTC,CASSSRQGNEQFF
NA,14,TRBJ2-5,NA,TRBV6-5,TGTGCCAGCAGGACCTCACTAGCCGTGTCGACCCAGTACTTC,CASRTSLAVSTQYF
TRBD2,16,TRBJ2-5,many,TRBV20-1,TGCAGTGCTGGACTAGCGGGGGGGCCTGGGTTAGAGACCCAGTACTTC,CSAGLAGGPGLETQYF
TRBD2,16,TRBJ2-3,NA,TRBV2,TGTGCCAGCAGAGCGACTAGCGGGTCCCCGGCGGATACGCAGTATTTT,CASRATSGSPADTQYF
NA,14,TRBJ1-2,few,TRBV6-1,TGTGCCAGCAGTGAACCAGGGCCCAACTATGGCTACACCTTC,CASSEPGPNYGYTF
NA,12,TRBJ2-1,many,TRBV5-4,TGTGCCAGCAGCTTGGAGGACAATGAGCAGTTCTTC,CASSLEDNEQFF
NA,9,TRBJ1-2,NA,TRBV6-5,TGTGCCAGCCTTAGGGGCTACACCTTC,CASLRGYTF
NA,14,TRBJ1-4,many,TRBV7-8,TGTGCCAGCACCCGGGACACCTCTAATGAAAAACTGTTTTTT,CASTRDTSNEKLFF
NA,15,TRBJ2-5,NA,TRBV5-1,TGCGCCAGCAGCTTGGCGGGGGGCGGGGAAGAGACCCAGTACTTC,CASSLAGGGEETQYF
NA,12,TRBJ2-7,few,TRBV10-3,TGTGCCACCGGGTCTACGGGCGACGAGCAGTACTTC,CATGSTGDEQYF
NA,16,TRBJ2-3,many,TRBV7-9,TGTGCCAGCAGCTTAGGGCCGGCGGGCCCCACAGATACGCAGTATTTT,CASSLGPAGPTDTQYF